The present TCR beta chain was sequenced within a study of PD-1 blockade in classical Hodgkin lymphoma. The CDR3 contains 15 residues. Germline V gene data show CDR1 as SGHRS and CDR2 as YFSETQ. V was pared by 1 base and J by 1 base, with 3 bases of the junction left unmatched. The method was immunoSEQ multiplex PCR; TCRdb's version includes in-frame clones alone and lacks a portion of them. The sample lists tens of thousands of clones; 88% were seen once. This clone was observed once. There was relapse after autologous stem cell transplantation in every patient, and there was variation in brentuximab vedotin exposure.

The J gene is TRBJ2-3, the V gene TRBV5-1; TRBD1 aligns across 7 bases. The sequence derives from a human donor with classical Hodgkin lymphoma. The starting material was peripheral blood mononuclear cells (PBMCs), obtained before the second cycle of nivolumab. CDR3 protein: CASSLSGTGTDTQYF. CDR3 bases: TGCGCCAGCAGCTTGTCCGGGACAGGCACAGATACGCAGTATTTT.